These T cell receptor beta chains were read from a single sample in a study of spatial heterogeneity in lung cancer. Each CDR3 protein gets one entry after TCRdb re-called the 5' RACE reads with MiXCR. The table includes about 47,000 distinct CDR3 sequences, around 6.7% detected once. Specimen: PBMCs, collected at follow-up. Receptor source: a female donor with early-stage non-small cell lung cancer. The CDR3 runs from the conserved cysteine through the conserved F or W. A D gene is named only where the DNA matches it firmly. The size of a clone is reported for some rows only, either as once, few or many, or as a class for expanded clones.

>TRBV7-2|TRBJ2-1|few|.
CASSQTSSYNEQFF
TGTGCCAGCAGCCAGACGAGCTCCTACAATGAGCAGTTCTTC
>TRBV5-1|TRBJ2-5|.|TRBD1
CASSNTGGEGTQYF
TGCGCCAGCAGCAATACAGGGGGCGAGGGGACCCAGTACTTC
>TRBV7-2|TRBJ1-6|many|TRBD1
CASSLRRGRLGSPLHF
TGTGCCAGCAGCCTACGCAGGGGGCGCCTAGGGTCACCCCTCCACTTT
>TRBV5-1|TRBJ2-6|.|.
CASSFQTVSGANVLTF
TGCGCCAGCAGCTTCCAGACAGTCTCTGGGGCCAACGTCCTGACTTTC
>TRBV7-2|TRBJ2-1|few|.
CASSLDESRNEQFF
TGTGCCAGCAGCTTAGATGAGAGTAGAAATGAGCAGTTCTTC
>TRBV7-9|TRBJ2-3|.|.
CASSPDARRLTSTDTQYF
TGTGCCAGCAGCCCAGATGCTCGACGGCTGACTAGCACAGATACGCAGTATTTT
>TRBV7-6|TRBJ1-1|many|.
CASRSDVGGVTEAFF
TGTGCCAGCAGGTCTGATGTGGGGGGGGTCACTGAAGCTTTCTTT
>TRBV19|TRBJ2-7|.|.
CASRPTGSYEQYF
TGTGCCAGTAGACCAACAGGATCCTACGAGCAGTACTTC
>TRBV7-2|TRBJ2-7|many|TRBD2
CASSQSGGAAGEQYF
TGTGCCAGCAGCCAAAGCGGGGGGGCTGCGGGCGAGCAGTACTTC
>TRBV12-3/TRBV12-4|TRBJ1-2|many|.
CASRRGVSANYGYTF
TGTGCCAGCAGAAGAGGGGTGTCAGCTAACTATGGCTACACCTTC
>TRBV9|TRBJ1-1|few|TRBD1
CASSPHGQGLMNTEAFF
TGTGCCAGCAGCCCCCACGGACAGGGGCTTATGAACACTGAAGCTTTCTTT
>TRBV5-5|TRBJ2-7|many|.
CASRPDTGTPYEQYF
TGTGCCAGCAGACCGGATACAGGGACCCCCTACGAGCAGTACTTC
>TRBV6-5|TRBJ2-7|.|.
CASSYRQTGRFRQYF
TGTGCCAGCAGTTACCGACAGACCGGGCGCTTTCGGCAGTACTTC
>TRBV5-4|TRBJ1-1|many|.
CASSLLAGRDSEAFF
TGTGCCAGCAGCTTGCTAGCAGGGAGGGACTCTGAAGCTTTCTTT
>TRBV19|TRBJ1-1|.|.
CASSLGSQTEAFF
TGTGCCAGTAGTCTGGGAAGTCAGACTGAAGCTTTCTTT
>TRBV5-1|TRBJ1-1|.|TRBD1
CASSFTDRVNTEAFF
TGCGCCAGCAGCTTTACGGACAGGGTGAACACTGAAGCTTTCTTT
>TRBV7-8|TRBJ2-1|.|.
CASSLWRGGYNEQFF
TGTGCCAGCAGCCTCTGGAGAGGGGGATACAATGAGCAGTTCTTC
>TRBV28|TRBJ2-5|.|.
CASREGGPQETQYF
TGTGCCAGCAGAGAGGGGGGGCCTCAAGAGACCCAGTACTTC
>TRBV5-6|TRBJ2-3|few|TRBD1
CASTNTWDSASTDTQYF
TGTGCCAGCACCAATACCTGGGACAGTGCTAGCACAGATACGCAGTATTTT
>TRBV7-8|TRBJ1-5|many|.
CASSSLTQYQPQHF
TGTGCCAGCAGCTCCCTGACCCAATATCAGCCCCAGCATTTT
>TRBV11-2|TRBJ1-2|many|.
CASSFGHNYGYTF
TGTGCCAGCAGCTTTGGACACAACTATGGCTACACCTTC
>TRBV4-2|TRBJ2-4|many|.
CASSQEARAVNIQYF
TGTGCCAGCAGCCAAGAGGCCAGGGCGGTGAACATTCAGTACTTC
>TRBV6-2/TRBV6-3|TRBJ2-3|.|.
CASSYHGAQYF
TGTGCCAGCAGTTACCACGGAGCGCAGTATTTT
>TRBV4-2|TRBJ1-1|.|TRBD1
CASSQDLDRTPVF
TGTGCCAGCAGCCAAGACTTGGACAGGACCCCCGTTTTT
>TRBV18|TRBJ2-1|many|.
CASSPPSQGQNEQFF
TGTGCCAGCTCACCACCGTCGCAGGGGCAAAATGAGCAGTTCTTC
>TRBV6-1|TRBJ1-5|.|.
CASSGWDQPQHF
TGTGCCAGCAGTGGGTGGGATCAGCCCCAGCATTTT
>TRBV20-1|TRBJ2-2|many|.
CSARPRTAYYTGELFF
TGCAGTGCTAGACCTCGGACGGCGTATTACACCGGGGAGCTGTTTTTT
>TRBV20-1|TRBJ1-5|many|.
CSARDGSNQPQHF
TGCAGTGCTAGAGACGGTAGCAATCAGCCCCAGCATTTT
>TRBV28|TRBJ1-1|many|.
CASRGESEAFF
TGTGCCAGCAGAGGTGAATCTGAAGCTTTCTTT
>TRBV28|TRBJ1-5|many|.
CASSFWIIGGLNQPQHF
TGTGCCAGCAGTTTTTGGATTATTGGAGGGCTGAATCAGCCCCAGCATTTT
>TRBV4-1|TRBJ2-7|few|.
CASSQAGIPYEQYF
TGCGCCAGCAGCCAAGCTGGGATCCCCTACGAGCAGTACTTC
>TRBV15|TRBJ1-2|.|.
CATAAAGAGYTF
TGTGCCACCGCCGCCGCGGGGGCTGGCTACACCTTC
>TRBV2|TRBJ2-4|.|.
CASSGGRQPGNIQYF
TGTGCCAGCTCAGGCGGGCGACAGCCTGGGAACATTCAGTACTTC
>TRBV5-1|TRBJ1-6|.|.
CASTLGEINSPLHF
TGCGCCAGCACCCTTGGAGAAATTAATTCACCCCTCCACTTT
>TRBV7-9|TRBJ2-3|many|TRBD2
CASSPSAGLDTQYF
TGTGCCAGCAGCCCCTCAGCGGGGTTAGATACGCAGTATTTT
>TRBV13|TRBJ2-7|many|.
CASSYAPYEQYF
TGTGCCAGCAGCTACGCGCCCTACGAGCAGTACTTC